The clone carrying this TCR beta chain came up once. The CDR3 is 14 amino acids. J gave up 1 base and V 5 bases, and 3 bases lay outside the gene matches. Germline V lookup: CDR1 WNHNN, CDR2 SYGVQD (reference sequence). As processed by the authors: Nucleated cell counts were estimated from reference gene primer amplification. Assay used: immunoSEQ multiplex PCR; TCRdb lists only in-frame clones, some missing. The D gene and trimming were derived from the DNA, and the V and J assignments and clone size from that table. The repertoire holds 60,000 to 65,000 clones, with around 82% as singletons. The data belong to a study of blood T cell repertoires in COVID-19.

Sequencing was performed on peripheral blood. The rearrangement joins TRBV10-1 to TRBJ1-1; TRBD1 agrees at 8 bases. The clonotype originates from a man aged 55 to 70 with COVID-19, enrolled during active disease. The CDR3 nucleotides read TGCGCCAGCAGTTCCGGGACAGGGAACACTGAAGCTTTCTTT. It yields the protein CASSSGTGNTEAFF.